This passage covers 24 T cell receptor beta chains from one sample sequenced in a study of radiation and T cells in renal cell carcinoma. The table came from immunoSEQ multiplex PCR; TCRdb's copy has only in-frame clones and leaves some out. The sample has around 180,000 clones; 88% are singletons. Noted time point: blood 4 weeks post-SBRT, at nephrectomy. Treatment in this sample: 15 Gy SBRT to primary tumor, nephrectomy 4 weeks later. Material: blood, obtained from a patient whose treatment included radiotherapy and nephrectomy. The receptors were sampled from a woman between 45 and 65 years old with renal cell carcinoma.

This sequence joins TRBV18 and TRBJ1-1; no reliable D call. The CDR3 contains 15 residues. The germline V gene encodes CDR1 KGHSH and CDR2 LQKENI. V lost 4 bases and J lost 1, with 13 bases in between. The CDR3 region is CASSLGGVENTEAFF. In DNA, the CDR3 is TGTGCCAGCTCACTAGGCGGAGTGGAGAACACTGAAGCTTTCTTT.

This clone has only one observation. This chain uses TRBV5-8 with TRBJ1-5; 8 bases are shared with TRBD1. Germline values: CDR1 SGHTS, CDR2 YDEGEE. The junction had 6 bases not matched to a gene; V was cut back by 4 bases and J by 6 bases. CDR3 length: 14 amino acids. CDR3 nucleotides: TGTGCCAGCAGCCAAACAGGGGGAAGTCAGCCCCAGCATTTT. It yields the protein CASSQTGGSQPQHF.

J is TRBJ2-1 and V is TRBV13; unclear D gene. The CDR3 spans 15 residues. Trimming left V 1 base short and J 7 bases short, with 14 bases between. Germline CDR1 PRHDT, CDR2 FYEKMQ (reference sequence). The CDR3 loop is CASSLEGMLGNEQFF. The CDR3 DNA sequence: TGTGCCAGCAGCTTAGAAGGTATGTTAGGGAATGAGCAGTTCTTC.

The chain joins TRBV10-3 to TRBJ1-4; D unclear. Germline V CDR1 and CDR2: ENHRY, SYGVKD. The CDR3 is 13 residues long. The V end was cut by 6 bases, the J end by 2 bases, with 7 bases between. This CDR3 is CAIRAATNEKLFF. CDR3 coding DNA: TGTGCCATCAGGGCAGCTACTAATGAAAAACTGTTTTTT.

This clone came up once. CDR3 region: CASSLFWPGSGNTIYF. The CDR3 bases are TGTGCCAGCAGCTTGTTCTGGCCAGGGAGTGGAAACACCATATATTTT. The rearrangement links TRBV5-8 to TRBJ1-3, with a possible D match to TRBD1 (5 bases). The CDR3 runs 16 residues. With 1 base removed from V and 3 bases from J, the gap between germline ends came to 14 bases. CDR1 is SGHTS, CDR2 YDEGEE, per germline.

The chain uses TRBV11-3 and TRBJ2-5; D gene ambiguous. The CDR3 has 13 residues. V lost 1 base, J lost 2 bases, and 5 bases lay in between. Germline CDR1 is SGHNT and CDR2 is YENEEA. CDR3 in DNA: TGTGCCAGCAGCTTAGGTCATCAAGAGACCCAGTACTTC. It encodes CASSLGHQETQYF.

This sequence joins TRBV10-2 and TRBJ2-3; D remains unclear. Germline loops: CDR1 WSHSY, CDR2 SAAADI. V was shortened by 5 bases and J by 1 base, with 10 bases between the two germline ends. This CDR3 region has 14 residues. CDR3 DNA sequence: TGCGCCAGCAGTTGGTTGGTGGGCACAGATACGCAGTATTTT. The encoded protein is CASSWLVGTDTQYF.

V usage is TRBV9 and J usage is TRBJ2-1; 9 positions match TRBD2. V gave up 1 base and J gave up 2 bases; unmatched junction bases: 4. CDR3 length: 16 residues. Germline V gene data show CDR1 as SGDLS and CDR2 as YYNGEE. The CDR3 sequence: CASSVSGGSAYNEQFF. CDR3 nucleotide sequence: TGTGCCAGCAGCGTAAGCGGGGGGTCCGCCTACAATGAGCAGTTCTTC.

The CDR3 reads CSVAPGVAKNIQYF. As DNA, the CDR3 is TGCAGCGTCGCTCCAGGGGTGGCCAAAAACATTCAGTACTTC. The J gene is TRBJ2-4, the V gene TRBV29-1; a weak D match, TRBD1 (6 bases). The CDR3 runs 14 residues. The germline CDR1 and CDR2 sequences are SQVTM and ANQGSEA. V lost 6 bases and J lost 1, with 13 bases in between.

This clone was picked up a small number of times. V usage is TRBV30 and J usage is TRBJ1-6; no firm D call. In germline, CDR1 is GTSNPN, CDR2 SVGIG (reference sequence). The CDR3 runs to 16 residues. Deletions cut 6 bases from V and 2 bases from J, with 17 bases between. The CDR3 here is CACRRASLAYNSPLHF. For the CDR3, the DNA is TGTGCCTGTCGCCGGGCCTCGCTGGCCTATAATTCACCCCTCCACTTT.

This clone was detected only a few times. The CDR3 spells CASSIPGSGEQYF. The DNA for the CDR3 is TGTGCCAGTAGTATTCCTGGGAGTGGCGAGCAGTACTTC. The chain is built from TRBV19 and TRBJ2-7; D is perhaps TRBD2 (5 bases). V lost 3 bases to trimming and J lost 6 bases, with 12 bases between them. Germline CDR1 and CDR2: LNHDA and SQIVND (reference sequence). The CDR3 is made up of 13 amino acids.

CDR3 in DNA: TGTGCCTGGAGTGACGGGGGGGTCGAGACCCAGTACTTC. Translating gives CAWSDGGVETQYF. The rearrangement links TRBV30 to TRBJ2-5; TRBD2 matches 8 bases. The trim removed 1 base at V and 5 bases at J, leaving 3 bases unmatched. The CDR3 spans 13 residues. Germline V lookup: CDR1 GTSNPN, CDR2 SVGIG (reference sequence).

This chain uses TRBV5-4 with TRBJ2-5; D unresolved. This CDR3 region has 11 residues. Per germline, CDR1 SGHNT and CDR2 YYREEE (reference sequence). Trimming pared 0 bases from V and 3 bases from J, leaving 0 bases between. The CDR3 here is CASSLEETQYF. CDR3 nucleotides: TGTGCCAGCAGCTTGGAAGAGACCCAGTACTTC.

Turning to this clone: Other nucleotide sequences from this sample produce the same CDR3. The rearrangement uses TRBV13 and TRBJ2-7, with a possible D match to TRBD1 (5 bases). The CDR3 is 11 amino acids. Trimming pared 4 bases from V and 6 bases from J, leaving 7 bases between. CDR1 and CDR2 from the germline V gene are PRHDT and FYEKMQ (reference sequence). CDR3 DNA: TGTGCCAGCAGCTCTAGGGGCGAGCAGTACTTC. Encoded protein: CASSSRGEQYF.

The rearrangement uses TRBV7-2 and TRBJ2-7; D perhaps matches TRBD1 (5 bases). Germline lookup yields CDR1 SGHTA and CDR2 FQGNSA. The CDR3 extends over 14 amino acids. Trimming removed 1 base from V and 2 bases from J, with 9 bases in between. The CDR3 coding sequence is TGTGCCAGCAGCTTAGTTGGGGCAACCTACGAGCAGTACTTC. Translated, it gives CASSLVGATYEQYF.

This chain links TRBV19 with TRBJ1-1, with D perhaps matching TRBD1 (6 bases). The CDR3 sequence is 16 residues long. Germline V lookup: CDR1 LNHDA, CDR2 SQIVND (reference sequence). Between the trimmed V and J ends, which lost 3 bases and 5 bases, there was a span of 19 bases. CDR3 amino acids: CASSMDSLGFWTEAFF. CDR3 coding DNA: TGTGCCAGTAGTATGGACAGTCTAGGATTTTGGACTGAAGCTTTCTTT. Full variable domain (rest looked up from reference TRBV19 and TRBJ1-1): DGGITQSPKYLFRKEGQNVTLSCEQNLNHDAMYWYRQDPGQGLRLIYYSQIVNDFQKGDIAEGYSVSREKKESFPLTVTSAQKNPTAFYLCASSMDSLGFWTEAFFGQGTRLTVV.

This clone was detected once. This chain uses TRBV4-1 with TRBJ2-1; D is ambiguous. The germline gives CDR1 MGHRA, CDR2 YSYEKL. The CDR3 has 14 residues. Trimming took off 1 base at V and 8 bases at J, with 12 bases between the two ends. This chain's CDR3 is CASSQGGAQHEQFF. The CDR3 coding sequence is TGCGCCAGCAGCCAAGGAGGTGCCCAGCATGAGCAGTTCTTC.

The genes are TRBV30 and TRBJ1-2, with TRBD1 as a possible D gene (5 bases). CDR3 length equals 13 residues. The V end lost 3 bases, the J end lost 7 bases, and 15 bases lay between the germline ends. CDR1 and CDR2 from the germline V gene are GTSNPN and SVGIG (reference sequence). DNA for the CDR3: TGTGCCTGGAGCGCGGGGCCCCCGGCTGGCTACACCTTC. Residues: CAWSAGPPAGYTF. The whole variable domain, remainder taken from reference TRBV30 and TRBJ1-2, is SQTIHQWPATLVQPVGSPLSLECTVEGTSNPNLYWYRQAAGRGLQLLFYSVGIGQISSEVPQNLSASRPQDRQFILSSKKLLLSDSGFYLCAWSAGPPAGYTFGSGTRLTVV.

The chain carries TRBV11-2 and TRBJ1-1; D not certain. This CDR3 is built from 16 residues. V lost 1 base to trimming and J lost 4 bases, with 16 bases between them. Germline lookup yields CDR1 SGHAT and CDR2 FQNNGV. The DNA for the CDR3 is TGTGCCAGCAGCTTAGGACGGGGAAGGAGGAGCACTGAAGCTTTCTTT. Protein product: CASSLGRGRRSTEAFF.

The chain employs TRBV9 and TRBJ1-2, with TRBD1 matching over 10 bases. Germline CDR1 is SGDLS and CDR2 is YYNGEE. With 4 bases clipped from V and 4 bases from J, the junction kept 4 bases outside the gene matches. The CDR3 runs 14 residues. The CDR3 sequence is CASSPGQGGYGYTF. The CDR3, as DNA: TGTGCCAGCAGCCCCGGACAGGGGGGCTATGGCTACACCTTC.

This chain links TRBV25-1 with TRBJ2-2; D is possibly TRBD1 or TRBD2 (5 bases each). With 4 bases removed from V and 0 bases from J, the gap between germline ends came to 6 bases. Looked up from germline, CDR1 is MGHDK and CDR2 is SYGVNS. CDR3 length: 14 residues. For the CDR3, the DNA is TGTGCCAGCAGTGGGGGGACGAACACCGGGGAGCTGTTTTTT. It yields the protein CASSGGTNTGELFF.

The chain couples TRBV6-1 to TRBJ1-1; TRBD1 aligns across 7 bases. V gave up 3 bases and J gave up 0 bases; unmatched junction bases: 1. CDR3 size: 14 residues. Germline CDR1 MNHNS, CDR2 SASEGT. CDR3 sequence (DNA): TGTGCCAGCAGTGATGACAGGGTGAACACTGAAGCTTTCTTT. It codes for CASSDDRVNTEAFF.

The chain couples TRBV20-1 to TRBJ2-7; D not certain. Trimming shortened V by 3 bases and J by 3 bases, and 6 bases separated the two germline ends. Per the germline V gene, CDR1 is DFQATT and CDR2 is SNEGSKA (reference sequence). The CDR3 length is 11 residues. CDR3 amino acids: CSASRGYEQYF. CDR3 DNA sequence: TGCAGTGCTAGCAGAGGCTACGAGCAGTACTTC.

The chain has TRBV6-5 and TRBJ1-3; a possible D gene is TRBD1 (5 bases). CDR3 length: 15 residues. V dropped 4 bases and J dropped 1 base, with 11 bases sitting between them. CDR1 and CDR2 (germline): MNHEY, SVGAGI. The DNA for the CDR3 is TGTGCCAGCAGTTCCCCCGGGACTTCTGGAAACACCATATATTTT. This sequence encodes CASSSPGTSGNTIYF.